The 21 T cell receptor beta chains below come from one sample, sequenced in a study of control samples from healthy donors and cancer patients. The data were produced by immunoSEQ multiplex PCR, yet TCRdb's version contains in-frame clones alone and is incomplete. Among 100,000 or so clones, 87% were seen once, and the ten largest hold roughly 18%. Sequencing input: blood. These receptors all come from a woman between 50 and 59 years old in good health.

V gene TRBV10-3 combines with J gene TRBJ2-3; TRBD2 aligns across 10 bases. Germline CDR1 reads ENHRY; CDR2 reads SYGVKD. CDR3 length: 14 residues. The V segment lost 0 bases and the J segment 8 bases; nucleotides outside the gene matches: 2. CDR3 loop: CAISESGTSATQYF. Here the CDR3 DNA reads TGTGCCATCAGTGAGTCCGGGACTAGCGCTACGCAGTATTTT.

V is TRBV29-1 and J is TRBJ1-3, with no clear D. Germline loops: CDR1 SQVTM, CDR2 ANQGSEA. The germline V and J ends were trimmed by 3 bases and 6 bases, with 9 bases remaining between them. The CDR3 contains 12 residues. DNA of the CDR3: TGCAGCGTTGACACAGCACAAAACACCATATATTTT. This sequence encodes CSVDTAQNTIYF.

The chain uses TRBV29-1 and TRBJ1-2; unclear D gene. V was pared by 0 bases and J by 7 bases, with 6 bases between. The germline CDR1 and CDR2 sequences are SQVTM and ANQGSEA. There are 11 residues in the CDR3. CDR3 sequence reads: CSVEDNGGYTF. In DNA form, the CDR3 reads TGCAGCGTTGAAGATAACGGTGGCTACACCTTC. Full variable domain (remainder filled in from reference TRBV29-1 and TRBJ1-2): SAVISQKPSRDICQRGTSLTIQCQVDSQVTMMFWYRQQPGQSLTLIATANQGSEATYESGFVIDKFPISRPNLTFSTLTVSNMSPEDSSIYLCSVEDNGGYTFGSGTRLTVV.

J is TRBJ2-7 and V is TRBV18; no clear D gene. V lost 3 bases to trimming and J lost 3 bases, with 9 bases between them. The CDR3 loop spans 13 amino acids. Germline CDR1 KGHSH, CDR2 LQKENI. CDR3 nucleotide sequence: TGTGCCAGCTCACCCAGTCTCGGCTACGAGCAGTACGTC. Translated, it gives CASSPSLGYEQYV.

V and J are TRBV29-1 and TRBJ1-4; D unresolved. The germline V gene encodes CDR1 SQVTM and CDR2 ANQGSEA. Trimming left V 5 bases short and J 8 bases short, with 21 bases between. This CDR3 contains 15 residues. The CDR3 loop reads CSVPFNRRFWEKLFF. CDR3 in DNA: TGCAGCGTTCCATTCAACCGGCGCTTTTGGGAAAAACTGTTTTTT.

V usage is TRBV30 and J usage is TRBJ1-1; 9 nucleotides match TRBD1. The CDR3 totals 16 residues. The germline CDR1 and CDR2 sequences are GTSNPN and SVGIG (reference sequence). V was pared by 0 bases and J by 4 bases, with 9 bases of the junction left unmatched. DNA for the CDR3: TGTGCCTGGAGTGTTCTTACAGGGGGCGCGGGCACTGAAGCTTTCTTT. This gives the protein CAWSVLTGGAGTEAFF.

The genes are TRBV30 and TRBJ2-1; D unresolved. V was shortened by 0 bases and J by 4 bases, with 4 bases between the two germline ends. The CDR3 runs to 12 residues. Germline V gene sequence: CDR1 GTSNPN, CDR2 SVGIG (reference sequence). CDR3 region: CAWSVVYNEQFF. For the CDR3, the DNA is TGTGCCTGGAGTGTAGTATACAATGAGCAGTTCTTC.

The CDR3 DNA sequence: TGTGCCAGCAGTGAAGGGCAGGGCACTGAAGCTTTCTTT. Its protein product is CASSEGQGTEAFF. The gene calls are TRBV2 and TRBJ1-1, with D maybe TRBD1 (5 bases). This CDR3 is 13 amino acids long. V lost 1 base and J lost 4, with 7 bases in between. Looked up from germline, CDR1 is SNHLY and CDR2 is FYNNEI.

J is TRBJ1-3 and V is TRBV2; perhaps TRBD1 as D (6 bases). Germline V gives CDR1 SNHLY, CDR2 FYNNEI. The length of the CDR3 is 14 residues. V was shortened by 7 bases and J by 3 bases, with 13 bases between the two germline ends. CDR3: CASKGGVDGNTIYF. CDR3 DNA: TGTGCCAGCAAAGGGGGTGTAGATGGAAACACCATATATTTT.

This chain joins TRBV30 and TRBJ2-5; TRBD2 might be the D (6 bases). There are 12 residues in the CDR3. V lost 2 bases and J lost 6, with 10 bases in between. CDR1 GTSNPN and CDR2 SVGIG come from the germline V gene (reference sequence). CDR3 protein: CAWSMAGKTQYF. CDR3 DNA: TGTGCCTGGAGTATGGCGGGGAAGACCCAGTACTTC.

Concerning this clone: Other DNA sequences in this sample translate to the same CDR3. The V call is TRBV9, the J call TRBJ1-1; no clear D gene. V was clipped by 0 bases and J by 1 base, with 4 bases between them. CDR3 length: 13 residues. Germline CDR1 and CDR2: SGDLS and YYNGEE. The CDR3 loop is CASSVAGNTEAFF. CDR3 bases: TGTGCCAGCAGCGTAGCGGGGAACACTGAAGCTTTCTTT.

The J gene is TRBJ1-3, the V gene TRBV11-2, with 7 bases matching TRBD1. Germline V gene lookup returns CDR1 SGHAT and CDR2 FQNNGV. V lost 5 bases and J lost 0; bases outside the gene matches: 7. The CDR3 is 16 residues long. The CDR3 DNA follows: TGTGCCAGCAGCGAATCAACAGGGGTCTCTGGAAACACCATATATTTT. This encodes CASSESTGVSGNTIYF.

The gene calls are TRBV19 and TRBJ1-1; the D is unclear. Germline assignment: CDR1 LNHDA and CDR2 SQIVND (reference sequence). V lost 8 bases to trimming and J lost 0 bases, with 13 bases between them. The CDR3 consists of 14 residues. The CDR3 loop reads CASVGLGMNTEAFF. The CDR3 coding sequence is TGTGCCAGTGTTGGGCTGGGGATGAACACTGAAGCTTTCTTT.

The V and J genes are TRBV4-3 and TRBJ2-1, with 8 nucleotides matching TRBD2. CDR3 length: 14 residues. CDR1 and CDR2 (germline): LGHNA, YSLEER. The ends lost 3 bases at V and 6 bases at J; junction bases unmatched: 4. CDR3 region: CASSHGRGINEQFF. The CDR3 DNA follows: TGCGCCAGCAGCCACGGGAGGGGCATCAATGAGCAGTTCTTC.

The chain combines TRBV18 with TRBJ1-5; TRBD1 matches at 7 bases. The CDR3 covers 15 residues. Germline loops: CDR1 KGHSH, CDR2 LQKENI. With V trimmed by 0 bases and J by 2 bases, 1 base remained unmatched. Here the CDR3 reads CASSPPQGGNQPQHF. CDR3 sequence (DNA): TGTGCCAGCTCACCACCGCAGGGGGGCAATCAGCCCCAGCATTTT.

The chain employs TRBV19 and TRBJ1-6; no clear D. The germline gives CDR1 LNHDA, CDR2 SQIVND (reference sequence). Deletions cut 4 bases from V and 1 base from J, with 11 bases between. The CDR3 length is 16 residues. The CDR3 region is CASSTVSTSYNSPLHF. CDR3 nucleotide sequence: TGTGCCAGTAGTACCGTATCTACGTCCTATAATTCACCCCTCCACTTT.

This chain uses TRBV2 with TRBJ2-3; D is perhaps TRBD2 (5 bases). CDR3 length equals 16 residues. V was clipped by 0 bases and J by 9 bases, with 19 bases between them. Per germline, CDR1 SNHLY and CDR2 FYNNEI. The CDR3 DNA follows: TGTGCCAGCAGTGAAGCATTTCGCGGAGGCCTAGAAACGCAGTATTTT. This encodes CASSEAFRGGLETQYF.

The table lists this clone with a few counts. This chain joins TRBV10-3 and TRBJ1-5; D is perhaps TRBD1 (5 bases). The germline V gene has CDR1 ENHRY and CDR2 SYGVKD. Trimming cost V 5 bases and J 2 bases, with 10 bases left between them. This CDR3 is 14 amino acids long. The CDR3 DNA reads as TGTGCCATCAGTAAGGACACACGCAATCAGCCCCAGCATTTT. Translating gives CAISKDTRNQPQHF.

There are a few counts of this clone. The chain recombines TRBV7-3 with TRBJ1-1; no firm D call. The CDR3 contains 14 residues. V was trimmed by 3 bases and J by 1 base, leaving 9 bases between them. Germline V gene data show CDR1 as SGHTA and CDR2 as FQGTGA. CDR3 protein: CASSLTEGNTEAFF. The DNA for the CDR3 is TGTGCCAGCAGCTTGACCGAAGGGAACACTGAAGCTTTCTTT.

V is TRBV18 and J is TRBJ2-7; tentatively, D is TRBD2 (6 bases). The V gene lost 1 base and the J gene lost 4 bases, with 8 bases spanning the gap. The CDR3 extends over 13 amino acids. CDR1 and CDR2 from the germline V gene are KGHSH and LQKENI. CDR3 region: CASSPRGDYEQYV. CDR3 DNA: TGTGCCAGCTCACCACGGGGGGATTACGAGCAGTACGTC.

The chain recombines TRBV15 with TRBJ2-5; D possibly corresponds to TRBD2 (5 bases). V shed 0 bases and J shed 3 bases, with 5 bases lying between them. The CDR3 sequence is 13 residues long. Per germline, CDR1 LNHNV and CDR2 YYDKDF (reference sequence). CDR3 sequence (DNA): TGTGCCACCAGCAGAGAGAGGGAAGAGACCCAGTACTTC. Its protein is CATSREREETQYF.